What follows describes a single T cell receptor (beta chain). This sample was included in a study of PD-1 and CTLA-4 blockade in melanoma. Profiled with immunoSEQ multiplex PCR; TCRdb holds only in-frame clones, not every one. The sample has around 32,000 clones, approximately 88% seen once. Trimming shortened V by 0 bases and J by 1 base, and 9 bases separated the two germline ends. The CDR3 runs to 16 residues. Germline loops: CDR1 LNHNV, CDR2 YYDKDF (reference sequence). The TCR originated in a human donor with melanoma. This sequence joins TRBV15 and TRBJ2-2; TRBD2 is a possible D gene (6 bases). This sample comprised CD8+ T cells from peripheral blood, obtained before anti-PD-1 treatment. The CDR3 here is CATSRDGRMNTGELFF. CDR3 bases: TGTGCCACCAGCAGAGATGGGAGGATGAACACCGGGGAGCTGTTTTTT.